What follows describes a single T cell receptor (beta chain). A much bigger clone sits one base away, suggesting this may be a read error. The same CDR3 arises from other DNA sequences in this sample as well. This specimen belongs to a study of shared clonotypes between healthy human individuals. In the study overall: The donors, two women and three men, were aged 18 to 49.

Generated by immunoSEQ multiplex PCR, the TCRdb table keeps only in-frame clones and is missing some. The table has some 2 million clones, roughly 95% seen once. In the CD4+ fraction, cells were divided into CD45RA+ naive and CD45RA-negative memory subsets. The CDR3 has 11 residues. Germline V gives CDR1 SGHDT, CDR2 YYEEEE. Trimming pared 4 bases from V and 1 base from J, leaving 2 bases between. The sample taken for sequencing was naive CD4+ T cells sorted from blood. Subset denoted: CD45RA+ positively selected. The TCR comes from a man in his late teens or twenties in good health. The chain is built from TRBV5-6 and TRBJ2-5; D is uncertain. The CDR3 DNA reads TGTGCCAGCAGCACCCAAGAGACCCAGTACTTC. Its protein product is CASSTQETQYF. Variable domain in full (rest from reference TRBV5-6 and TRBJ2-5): DAGVTQSPTHLIKTRGQQVTLRCSPKSGHDTVSWYQQALGQGPQFIFQYYEEEERQRGNFPDRFSGHQFPNYSSELNVNALLLGDSALYLCASSTQETQYFGPGTRLLVL.